A selection of T cell receptor beta chains follows, all from one sample in a study of beta chain features in type 1 diabetes. Data came from immunoSEQ multiplex PCR; TCRdb stores just in-frame clones and leaves some out. Among fewer than 250,000 clones listed, 68% were seen once. Sequencing was carried out using naive CD4+ T cells from blood. All receptors come from a man under 40 in good health. Each CDR3 is given with its conserved first and last residue. The order of the fields is CDR3 DNA, CDR3 protein, clone size, D gene, V gene, J gene. A D gene is named only where the DNA matches it firmly. Only some rows state a clone size, as once, few, many or a class for expanded clones.

DNA: TGTGCCCTCGACCCGGGACAGCTTATCCCGGGGGCCAACGTCCTGACTTTC
CDR3: CALDPGQLIPGANVLTF
size: -
D: TRBD1
V: TRBV30
J: TRBJ2-6

DNA: TGCGCCAGCAGCCCCCCGGTAGCGGGGCTTCAAGAGACCCAGTACTTC
CDR3: CASSPPVAGLQETQYF
size: -
D: TRBD2
V: TRBV5-1
J: TRBJ2-5

DNA: TGCGCCAGCAGCCAAGACGGGGCAGCTTATGAGCAGTTCTTC
CDR3: CASSQDGAAYEQFF
size: -
D: -
V: TRBV4-3
J: TRBJ2-1

DNA: TGTGCCTGGAACCCCTCGGGGGCCAACGTCCTGACTTTC
CDR3: CAWNPSGANVLTF
size: -
D: -
V: TRBV30
J: TRBJ2-6

DNA: TGCAGCGCCGCTAGCGGGGGGAGCACAGATACGCAGTATTTT
CDR3: CSAASGGSTDTQYF
size: -
D: TRBD2
V: TRBV29-1
J: TRBJ2-3

DNA: TGTGCCAGCTCACCACAGAAATCTACCTACGAGCAGTACTTC
CDR3: CASSPQKSTYEQYF
size: few
D: -
V: TRBV18
J: TRBJ2-7

DNA: TGTGCCAGTAATGGGGGGTTCACAGATACGCAGTATTTT
CDR3: CASNGGFTDTQYF
size: -
D: -
V: TRBV11-2
J: TRBJ2-3

DNA: TGTGCCAGCTCACCCACGGCCGAGACCCAGTACTTC
CDR3: CASSPTAETQYF
size: -
D: -
V: TRBV18
J: TRBJ2-5

DNA: TGTGCCAGCAGCACTCCACTAGCAAAGAGAGAGACCCAGTACTTC
CDR3: CASSTPLAKRETQYF
size: -
D: -
V: TRBV28
J: TRBJ2-5

DNA: TGTGCCAGCAGCTTGGGGTCCTCGGGGGATGGCTACACCTTC
CDR3: CASSLGSSGDGYTF
size: -
D: -
V: TRBV11-2
J: TRBJ1-2

DNA: TGCAGCGTTGAAGGGGCGAAGGGGAATGAGCAGTTCTTC
CDR3: CSVEGAKGNEQFF
size: few
D: -
V: TRBV29-1
J: TRBJ2-1

DNA: TGCGCCAGCAGTCGCCTCACCCAGCAGTACTTC
CDR3: CASSRLTQQYF
size: -
D: -
V: TRBV23-1
J: TRBJ2-7

DNA: TGTGCCAGCAGCTCCTACGATCAGCCCCAGCATTTT
CDR3: CASSSYDQPQHF
size: -
D: -
V: TRBV7-2
J: TRBJ1-5

DNA: TGTGCCAGCAGCTTTCTAGTCGGAGGCCGAGATACGCAGTATTTT
CDR3: CASSFLVGGRDTQYF
size: -
D: -
V: TRBV11-2
J: TRBJ2-3

DNA: TGTGCCAGCAGCATCATGGGCGCCCTAGCCCACAATGAGCAGTTCTTC
CDR3: CASSIMGALAHNEQFF
size: few
D: -
V: TRBV7-9
J: TRBJ2-1

DNA: TGTGCCAGCAGCTTTGGTTCCCGAACCAAAGATACGCAGTATTTT
CDR3: CASSFGSRTKDTQYF
size: -
D: -
V: TRBV7-8
J: TRBJ2-3

DNA: TGTGCCAGCAGCCCTAGAGGGCGGCAGACCGGGGAAGGCTACACCTTC
CDR3: CASSPRGRQTGEGYTF
size: -
D: -
V: TRBV9
J: TRBJ1-2

DNA: TGTGCCTGGAGCCCGTTCAGCGAGACCCAGTACTTC
CDR3: CAWSPFSETQYF
size: -
D: -
V: TRBV30
J: TRBJ2-5

DNA: TGCGCCAGCAGTCAATCACCTGGGACACCATTTGGGAATGAGCAGTTCTTC
CDR3: CASSQSPGTPFGNEQFF
size: -
D: -
V: TRBV23-1
J: TRBJ2-1

DNA: TGTGCCACCAGCAGAGATATGGACCTGTCCCGGGATACGCAGTATTTT
CDR3: CATSRDMDLSRDTQYF
size: once
D: -
V: TRBV15
J: TRBJ2-3

DNA: TGTGCCAGCAGCAGAGGTTTAGGCTATGGCTACACCTTC
CDR3: CASSRGLGYGYTF
size: -
D: -
V: TRBV25-1
J: TRBJ1-2

DNA: TGTGCCAGCAGCTTAGCGCGGCTTAGCTCCTACAATGAGCAGTTCTTC
CDR3: CASSLARLSSYNEQFF
size: -
D: -
V: TRBV7-8
J: TRBJ2-1

DNA: TGTGCCAGCAGCTCTCAGGGCCCGAACACCGGGGAGCTGTTTTTT
CDR3: CASSSQGPNTGELFF
size: -
D: -
V: TRBV7-9
J: TRBJ2-2

DNA: TGTGCCAGCAGTCCAGGGGGAGATACGCAGTATTTT
CDR3: CASSPGGDTQYF
size: -
D: TRBD1
V: TRBV7-2
J: TRBJ2-3